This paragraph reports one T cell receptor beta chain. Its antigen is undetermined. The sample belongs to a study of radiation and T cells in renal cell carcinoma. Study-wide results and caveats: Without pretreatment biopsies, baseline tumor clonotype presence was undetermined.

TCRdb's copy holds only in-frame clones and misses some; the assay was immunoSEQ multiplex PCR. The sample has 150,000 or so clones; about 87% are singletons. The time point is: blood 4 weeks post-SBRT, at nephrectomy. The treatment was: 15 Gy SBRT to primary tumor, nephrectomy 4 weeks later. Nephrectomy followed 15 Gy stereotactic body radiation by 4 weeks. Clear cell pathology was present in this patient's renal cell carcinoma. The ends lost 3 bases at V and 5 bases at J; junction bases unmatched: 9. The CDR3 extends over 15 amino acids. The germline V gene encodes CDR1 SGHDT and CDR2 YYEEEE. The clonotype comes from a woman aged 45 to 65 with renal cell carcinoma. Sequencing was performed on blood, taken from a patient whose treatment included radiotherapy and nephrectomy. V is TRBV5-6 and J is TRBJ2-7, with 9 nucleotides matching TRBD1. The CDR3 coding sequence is TGTGCCAGCAGCTGGAACCCGGGACAGGGCAACGAGCAGTACTTC. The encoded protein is CASSWNPGQGNEQYF.